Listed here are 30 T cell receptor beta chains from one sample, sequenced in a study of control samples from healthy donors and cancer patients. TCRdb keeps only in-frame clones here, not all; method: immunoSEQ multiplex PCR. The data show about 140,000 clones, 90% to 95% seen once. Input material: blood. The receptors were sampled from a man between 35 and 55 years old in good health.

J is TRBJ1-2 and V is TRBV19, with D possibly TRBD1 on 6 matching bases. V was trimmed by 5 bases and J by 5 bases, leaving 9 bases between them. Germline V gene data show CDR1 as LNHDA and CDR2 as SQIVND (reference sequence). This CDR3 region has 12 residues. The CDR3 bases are TGTGCCAGTAGTCAACAGGGTTATGGCTACACCTTC. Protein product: CASSQQGYGYTF.

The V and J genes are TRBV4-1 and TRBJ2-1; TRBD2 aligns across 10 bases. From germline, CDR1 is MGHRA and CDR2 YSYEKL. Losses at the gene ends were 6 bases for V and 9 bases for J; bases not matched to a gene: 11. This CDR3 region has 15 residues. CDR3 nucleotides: TGCGCCAGCAGACCCAGCGGGGGGGCAAATAGTGAGCAGTTCTTC. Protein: CASRPSGGANSEQFF.

CDR3 in DNA: TGCGCCAGCACCATACAGGGGGCTAATTACAATGAGCAGTTCTTC. This codes for CASTIQGANYNEQFF. J is TRBJ2-1 and V is TRBV5-1; 9 nucleotides line up with TRBD1. The CDR3 has 15 residues. The junction had 8 bases not matched to a gene; V was cut back by 6 bases and J by 4 bases. Germline V gives CDR1 SGHRS, CDR2 YFSETQ.

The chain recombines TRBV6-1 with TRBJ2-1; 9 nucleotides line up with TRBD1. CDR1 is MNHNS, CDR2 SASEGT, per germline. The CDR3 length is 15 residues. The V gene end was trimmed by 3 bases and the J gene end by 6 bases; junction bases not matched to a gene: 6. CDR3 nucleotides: TGTGCCAGCAGTGACCGGGACAGGGTTATCAATGAGCAGTTCTTC. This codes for CASSDRDRVINEQFF.

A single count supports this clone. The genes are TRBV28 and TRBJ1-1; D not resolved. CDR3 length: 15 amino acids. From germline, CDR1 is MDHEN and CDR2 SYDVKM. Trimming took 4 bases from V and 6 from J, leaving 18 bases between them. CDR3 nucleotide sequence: TGTGCCAGCAGTTCGGAGATTATCCCCGTCGCTGAAGCTTTCTTT. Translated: CASSSEIIPVAEAFF.

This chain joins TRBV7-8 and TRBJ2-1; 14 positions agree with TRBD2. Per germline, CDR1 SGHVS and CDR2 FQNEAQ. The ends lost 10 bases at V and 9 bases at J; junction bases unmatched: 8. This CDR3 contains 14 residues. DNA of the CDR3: TGTGCCACCCAGACTAGCGGGAGGGCTGGTGAGCAGTTCTTC. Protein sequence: CATQTSGRAGEQFF.

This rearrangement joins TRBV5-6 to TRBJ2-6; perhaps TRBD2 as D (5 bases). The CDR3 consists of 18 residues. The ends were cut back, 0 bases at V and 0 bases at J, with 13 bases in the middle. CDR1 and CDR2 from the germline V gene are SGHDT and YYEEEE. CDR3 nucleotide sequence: TGTGCCAGCAGCTTGGGGGAGACGTCCTTCTCTGGGGCCAACGTCCTGACTTTC. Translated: CASSLGETSFSGANVLTF.

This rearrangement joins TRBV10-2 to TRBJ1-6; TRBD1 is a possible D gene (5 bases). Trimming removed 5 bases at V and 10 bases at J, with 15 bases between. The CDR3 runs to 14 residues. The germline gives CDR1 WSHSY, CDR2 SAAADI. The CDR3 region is CASSPTGEGSPLHF. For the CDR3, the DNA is TGCGCCAGCAGTCCGACGGGGGAAGGCTCACCCCTCCACTTT.

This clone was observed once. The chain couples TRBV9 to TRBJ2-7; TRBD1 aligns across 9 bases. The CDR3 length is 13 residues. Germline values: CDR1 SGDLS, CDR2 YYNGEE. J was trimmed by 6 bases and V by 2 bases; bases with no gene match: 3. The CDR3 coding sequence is TGTGCCAGCAGCGTTGGGACAGGGCGCGAGCAGTACTTC. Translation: CASSVGTGREQYF.

CDR3 coding DNA: TGTGCCAGCAGCTTTCTCTGGGGAAACTATGGCTACACCTTC. Amino acids: CASSFLWGNYGYTF. The V and J genes are TRBV7-9 and TRBJ1-2; D not resolved. The V end lost 3 bases, the J end lost 2 bases, and 10 bases lay between the germline ends. Looked up from germline, CDR1 is SEHNR and CDR2 is FQNEAQ (reference sequence). CDR3 length: 14 residues.

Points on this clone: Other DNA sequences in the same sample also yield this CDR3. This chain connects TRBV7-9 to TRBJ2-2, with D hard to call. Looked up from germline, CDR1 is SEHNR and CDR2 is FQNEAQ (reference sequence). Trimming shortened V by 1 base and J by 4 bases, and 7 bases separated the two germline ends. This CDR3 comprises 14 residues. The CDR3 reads CASSLVGSTGELFF. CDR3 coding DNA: TGTGCCAGCAGCTTAGTCGGCAGCACCGGGGAGCTGTTTTTT. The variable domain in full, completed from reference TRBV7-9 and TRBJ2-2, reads DTGVSQNPRHKITKRGQNVTFRCDPISEHNRLYWYRQTLGQGPEFLTYFQNEAQLEKSRLLSDRFSAERPKGSFSTLEIQRTEQGDSAMYLCASSLVGSTGELFFGEGSRLTVL.

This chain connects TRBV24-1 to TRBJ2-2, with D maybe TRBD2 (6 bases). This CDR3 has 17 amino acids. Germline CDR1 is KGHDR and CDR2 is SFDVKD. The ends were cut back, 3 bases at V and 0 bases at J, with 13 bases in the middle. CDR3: CATSDPGTYTNTGELFF. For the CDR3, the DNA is TGTGCCACCAGTGATCCCGGGACTTATACGAACACCGGGGAGCTGTTTTTT.

The DNA for the CDR3 is TGCGCCAGCAGCTTGCAGGTCAGCTCCTACGAGCAGTACTTC. Its translation is CASSLQVSSYEQYF. The chain is built from TRBV5-1 and TRBJ2-7; D unresolved. V dropped 1 base and J dropped 0 bases, with 8 bases sitting between them. Germline values: CDR1 SGHRS, CDR2 YFSETQ. This CDR3 is built from 14 residues.

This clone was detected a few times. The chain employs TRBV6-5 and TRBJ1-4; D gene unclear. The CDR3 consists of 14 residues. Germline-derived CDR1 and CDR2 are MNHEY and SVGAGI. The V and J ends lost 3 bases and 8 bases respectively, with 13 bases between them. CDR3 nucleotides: TGTGCCAGCAGTTATACGAGTAGCCTGGAAAAACTGTTTTTT. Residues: CASSYTSSLEKLFF.

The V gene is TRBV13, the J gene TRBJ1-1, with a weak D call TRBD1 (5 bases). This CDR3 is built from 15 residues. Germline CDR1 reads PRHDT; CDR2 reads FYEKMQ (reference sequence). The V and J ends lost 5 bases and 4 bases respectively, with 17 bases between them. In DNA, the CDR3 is TGTGCCAGCAGCAAAGGGACCATAAGGCCCACTGAAGCTTTCTTT. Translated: CASSKGTIRPTEAFF. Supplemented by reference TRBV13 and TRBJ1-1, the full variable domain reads AAGVIQSPRHLIKEKRETATLKCYPIPRHDTVYWYQQGPGQDPQFLISFYEKMQSDKGSIPDRFSAQQFSDYHSELNMSSLELGDSALYFCASSKGTIRPTEAFFGQGTRLTVV.

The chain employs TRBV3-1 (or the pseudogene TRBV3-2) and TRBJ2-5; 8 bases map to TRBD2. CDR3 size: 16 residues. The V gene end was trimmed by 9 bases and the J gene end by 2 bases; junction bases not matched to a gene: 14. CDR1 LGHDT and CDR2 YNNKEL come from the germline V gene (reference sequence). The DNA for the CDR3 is TGTGCCAGTAATAATGAGGCGGGGGGAATACAAGAGACCCAGTACTTC. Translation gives CASNNEAGGIQETQYF.

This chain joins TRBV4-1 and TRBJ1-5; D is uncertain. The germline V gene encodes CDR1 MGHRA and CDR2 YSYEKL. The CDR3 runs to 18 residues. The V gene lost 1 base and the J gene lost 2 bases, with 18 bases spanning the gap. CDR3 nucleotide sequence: TGCGCCAGCAGCCAAGTAATTATGGCAGAACGGGGCAATCAGCCCCAGCATTTT. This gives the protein CASSQVIMAERGNQPQHF.

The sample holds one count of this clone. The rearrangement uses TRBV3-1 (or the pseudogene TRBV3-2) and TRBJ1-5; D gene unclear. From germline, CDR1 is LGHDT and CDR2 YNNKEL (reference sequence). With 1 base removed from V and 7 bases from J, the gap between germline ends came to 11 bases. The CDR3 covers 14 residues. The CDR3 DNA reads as TGTGCCAGCAGCCAAGCTCGGTCGGGGCAGCCCCAGCATTTT. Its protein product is CASSQARSGQPQHF.

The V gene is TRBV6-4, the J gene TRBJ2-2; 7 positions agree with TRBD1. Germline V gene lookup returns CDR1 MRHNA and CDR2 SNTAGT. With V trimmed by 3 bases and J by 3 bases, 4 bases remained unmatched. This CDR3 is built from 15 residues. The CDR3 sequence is CASSEQTGHTGELFF. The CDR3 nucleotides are TGTGCCAGCAGTGAACAGACAGGGCACACCGGGGAGCTGTTTTTT.

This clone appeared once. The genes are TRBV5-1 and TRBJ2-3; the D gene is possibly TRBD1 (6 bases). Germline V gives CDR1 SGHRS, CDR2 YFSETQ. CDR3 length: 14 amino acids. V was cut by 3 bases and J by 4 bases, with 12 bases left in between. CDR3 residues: CASSSGRGSDTQYF. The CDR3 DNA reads TGCGCCAGCAGCTCAGGCAGGGGATCAGATACGCAGTATTTT.

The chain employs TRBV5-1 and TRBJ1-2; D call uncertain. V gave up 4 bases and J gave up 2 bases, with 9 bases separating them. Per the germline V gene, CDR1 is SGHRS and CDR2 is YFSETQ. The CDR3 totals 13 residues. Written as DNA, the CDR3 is TGCGCCAGCAGCAGCGGACGCAACTATGGCTACACCTTC. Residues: CASSSGRNYGYTF.

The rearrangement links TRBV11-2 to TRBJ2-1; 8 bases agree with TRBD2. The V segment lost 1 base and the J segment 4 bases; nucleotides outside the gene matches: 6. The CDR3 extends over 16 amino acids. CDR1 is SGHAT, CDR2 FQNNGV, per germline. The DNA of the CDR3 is TGTGCCAGCAGCTTAGTAAGCGGGAGAAGGTACAATGAGCAGTTCTTC. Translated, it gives CASSLVSGRRYNEQFF.

This chain's CDR3 is CASSLVSGQGWNTEAFF. In DNA, the CDR3 is TGTGCCAGCAGCTTGGTCTCTGGACAGGGATGGAACACTGAAGCTTTCTTT. The gene calls are TRBV11-2 and TRBJ1-1, with 8 bases matching TRBD1. Looked up from germline, CDR1 is SGHAT and CDR2 is FQNNGV. The J segment lost 1 base and the V segment lost 3 bases, leaving 10 bases of the junction unmatched. There are 17 residues in the CDR3.

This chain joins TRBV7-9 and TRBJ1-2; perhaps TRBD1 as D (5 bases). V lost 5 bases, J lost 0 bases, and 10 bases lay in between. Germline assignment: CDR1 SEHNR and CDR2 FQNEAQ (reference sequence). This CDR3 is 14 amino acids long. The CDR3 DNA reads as TGTGCCAGCAGCCTCGAAGGGGCTAACTATGGCTACACCTTC. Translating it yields CASSLEGANYGYTF.

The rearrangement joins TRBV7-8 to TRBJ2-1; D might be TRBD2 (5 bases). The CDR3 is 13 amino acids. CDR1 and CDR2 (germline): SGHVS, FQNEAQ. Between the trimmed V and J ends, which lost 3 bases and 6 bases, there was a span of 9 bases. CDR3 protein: CASSFRTANEQFF. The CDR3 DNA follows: TGTGCCAGCAGCTTCAGGACTGCCAATGAGCAGTTCTTC.

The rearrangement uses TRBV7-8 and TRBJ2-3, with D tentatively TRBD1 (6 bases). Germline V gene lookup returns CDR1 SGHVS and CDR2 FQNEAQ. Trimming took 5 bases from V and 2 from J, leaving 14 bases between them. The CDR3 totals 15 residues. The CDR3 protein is CASSLTRGATDTQYF. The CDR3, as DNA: TGTGCCAGCAGCCTCACCAGGGGAGCCACAGATACGCAGTATTTT.

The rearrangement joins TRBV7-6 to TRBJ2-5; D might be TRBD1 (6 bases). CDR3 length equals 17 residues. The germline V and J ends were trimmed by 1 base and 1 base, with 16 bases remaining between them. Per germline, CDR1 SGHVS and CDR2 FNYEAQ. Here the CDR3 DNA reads TGTGCCAGCAGCTTAGGTAAAGACAGGACTTTCCAAGAGACCCAGTACTTC. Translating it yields CASSLGKDRTFQETQYF.

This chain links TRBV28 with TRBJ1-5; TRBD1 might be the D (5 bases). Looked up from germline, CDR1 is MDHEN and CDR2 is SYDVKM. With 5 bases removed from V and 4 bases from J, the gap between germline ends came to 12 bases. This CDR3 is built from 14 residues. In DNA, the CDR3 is TGTGCCAGCAGTGTCTCCGGGGGGAATCAGCCCCAGCATTTT. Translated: CASSVSGGNQPQHF.

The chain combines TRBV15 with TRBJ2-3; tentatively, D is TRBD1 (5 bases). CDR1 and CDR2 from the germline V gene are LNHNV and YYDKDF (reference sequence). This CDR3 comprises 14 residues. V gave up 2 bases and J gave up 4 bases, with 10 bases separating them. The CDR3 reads CATSRQLGADTQYF. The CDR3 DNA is TGTGCCACCAGCAGACAGCTAGGGGCAGATACGCAGTATTTT.

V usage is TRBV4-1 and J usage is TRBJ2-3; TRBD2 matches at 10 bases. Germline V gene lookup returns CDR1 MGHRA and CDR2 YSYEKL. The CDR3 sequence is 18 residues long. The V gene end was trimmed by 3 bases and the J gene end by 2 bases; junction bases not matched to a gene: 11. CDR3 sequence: CASSHALGLADLTDTQYF. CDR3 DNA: TGCGCCAGCAGCCATGCACTTGGACTAGCGGACCTCACAGATACGCAGTATTTT.